Below are 17 T cell receptor beta chains sequenced from a single sample in a study of blood T cell repertoires in COVID-19. Some clones are missing from TCRdb's copy, which holds only in-frame ones; the method was immunoSEQ multiplex PCR. Of approximately 210,000 clones in the sample, around 80% were seen once. The sequencing sample was made of peripheral blood. The receptors were sampled from a woman in her 40s with acute or convalescent COVID-19.

This chain connects TRBV9 to TRBJ1-4; 9 positions match TRBD1. Germline V gene lookup returns CDR1 SGDLS and CDR2 YYNGEE. The ends lost 0 bases at V and 5 bases at J; junction bases unmatched: 5. The CDR3 extends over 16 amino acids. CDR3 sequence (DNA): TGTGCCAGCAGCGTAGGTTCCGGACAGGGGAATGAAAAACTGTTTTTT. It specifies CASSVGSGQGNEKLFF.

The gene calls are TRBV14 and TRBJ2-7, with 8 positions matching TRBD2. With V trimmed by 1 base and J by 2 bases, 4 bases remained unmatched. CDR1 SGHDN and CDR2 FVKESK come from the germline V gene. This CDR3 has 15 amino acids. The CDR3 region is CASSQVPGGPYEQYF. The DNA of the CDR3 is TGTGCCAGCAGCCAAGTTCCGGGGGGGCCCTACGAGCAGTACTTC.

The chain recombines TRBV5-1 with TRBJ1-1; TRBD1 matches at 9 bases. This CDR3 is 13 amino acids long. Germline values: CDR1 SGHRS, CDR2 YFSETQ. Trimming took 4 bases from V and 5 from J; bases not matched to a gene: 3. The CDR3 DNA reads TGCGCCAGCAGCGCCGGACAGGGGACTGAAGCTTTCTTT. As protein: CASSAGQGTEAFF.

The chain links TRBV6-5 to TRBJ1-6; D is possibly TRBD1 (5 bases). CDR1 is MNHEY and CDR2 is SVGAGI in the germline V gene. The CDR3 sequence is 15 residues long. Trimming removed 7 bases at V and 10 bases at J, with 20 bases between. The CDR3 DNA follows: TGTGCCAGCACTAAAACGCATTGGGGCAGGTCACCCCTCCACTTT. Protein sequence: CASTKTHWGRSPLHF.

The chain joins TRBV19 to TRBJ1-2; 7 bases align to TRBD1. The CDR3 consists of 13 residues. The V gene's germline CDR1 is LNHDA and CDR2 SQIVND (reference sequence). V lost 5 bases, J lost 2 bases, and 2 bases stayed unmatched. The DNA for the CDR3 is TGTGCCAGTAGTCCGGACAGGAACTATGGCTACACCTTC. Amino acid sequence: CASSPDRNYGYTF.

This clone was picked up a small number of times. The V and J genes are TRBV27 and TRBJ1-6, with 10 bases identical to TRBD1. Germline V CDR1 and CDR2: MNHEY, SMNVEV (reference sequence). This CDR3 region has 16 residues. V was clipped by 5 bases and J by 6 bases; unmatched bases: 7. CDR3 protein: CASSTRTGGGNSPLHF. The CDR3 DNA reads as TGTGCCAGCAGTACCCGGACAGGGGGGGGTAATTCACCCCTCCACTTT.

By sample share, this clone is medium-sized. The genes are TRBV5-1 and TRBJ2-6; no clear D. V lost 1 base, J lost 1 base, and 15 bases lay in between. Germline values: CDR1 SGHRS, CDR2 YFSETQ. The CDR3 contains 18 residues. The CDR3 DNA reads as TGCGCCAGCAGCTTGCAGGTGGCTGGGTCATCTGGGGCCAACGTCCTGACTTTC. Translation gives CASSLQVAGSSGANVLTF.

The chain couples TRBV7-9 to TRBJ2-2; 8 bases fit TRBD2. Germline-derived CDR1 and CDR2 are SEHNR and FQNEAQ (reference sequence). The CDR3 runs to 18 residues. The V gene end was trimmed by 5 bases and the J gene end by 4 bases; junction bases not matched to a gene: 15. CDR3 region: CASSPWKSGRAVTGELFF. CDR3 DNA sequence: TGTGCCAGCAGCCCCTGGAAAAGCGGGAGAGCGGTCACCGGGGAGCTGTTTTTT. The full variable domain, completed using reference TRBV7-9 and TRBJ2-2, is DTGVSQNPRHKITKRGQNVTFRCDPISEHNRLYWYRQTLGQGPEFLTYFQNEAQLEKSRLLSDRFSAERPKGSFSTLEIQRTEQGDSAMYLCASSPWKSGRAVTGELFFGEGSRLTVL.

The rearrangement joins TRBV5-1 to TRBJ2-7; possibly TRBD1 for D (6 bases). Trimming took off 2 bases at V and 6 bases at J, with 12 bases between the two ends. This CDR3 is 13 amino acids long. Germline loops: CDR1 SGHRS, CDR2 YFSETQ. For the CDR3, the DNA is TGCGCCAGCAGCTTACACACAGGGTTCGAGCAGTACTTC. The encoded protein is CASSLHTGFEQYF.

This rearrangement joins TRBV4-3 to TRBJ2-7; 10 nucleotides align to TRBD2. The CDR3 has 15 residues. The V gene end was trimmed by 4 bases and the J gene end by 0 bases; junction bases not matched to a gene: 3. CDR1 and CDR2 from the germline V gene are LGHNA and YSLEER. The CDR3 DNA is TGCGCCAGCAGCCGTGGACTAGCGGCCTCCTACGAGCAGTACTTC. Protein sequence: CASSRGLAASYEQYF.

This rearrangement joins TRBV5-1 to TRBJ2-3, with TRBD2 matching over 8 bases. The germline V gene has CDR1 SGHRS and CDR2 YFSETQ. The CDR3 loop spans 14 amino acids. The V segment lost 0 bases and the J segment 6 bases; nucleotides outside the gene matches: 3. This chain's CDR3 is CASSLDSGIDTQYF. CDR3 coding DNA: TGCGCCAGCAGCTTGGATAGCGGGATCGATACGCAGTATTTT.

This chain joins TRBV6-6 and TRBJ2-2; 8 bases line up with TRBD2. J was trimmed by 5 bases and V by 2 bases; bases with no gene match: 4. This CDR3 has 15 amino acids. Germline lookup yields CDR1 MNHNY and CDR2 SVGAGI (reference sequence). For the CDR3, the DNA is TGTGCCAGCAGTTACGGGCTAGCGGGTACCGGGGAGCTGTTTTTT. Amino acid sequence: CASSYGLAGTGELFF.

The CDR3 here is CASGGRGFPETQYF. As DNA, the CDR3 is TGTGCCAGCGGGGGCAGGGGATTCCCAGAGACCCAGTACTTC. The rearrangement links TRBV6-5 to TRBJ2-5, with D possibly being TRBD1 (6 bases). CDR3 length equals 14 residues. Trimming cost V 8 bases and J 4 bases, with 17 bases left between them. From germline, CDR1 is MNHEY and CDR2 SVGAGI.

V usage is TRBV5-4 and J usage is TRBJ2-3; D gene ambiguous. V lost 0 bases to trimming and J lost 2 bases, with 4 bases between them. This CDR3 spans 13 amino acids. Germline lookup yields CDR1 SGHNT and CDR2 YYREEE (reference sequence). The CDR3 loop is CASSLVATDTQYF. The CDR3 DNA reads TGTGCCAGCAGCTTGGTAGCCACAGATACGCAGTATTTT. Variable domain in full (rest from reference TRBV5-4 and TRBJ2-3): ETGVTQSPTHLIKTRGQQVTLRCSSQSGHNTVSWYQQALGQGPQFIFQYYREEENGRGNFPPRFSGLQFPNYSSELNVNALELDDSALYLCASSLVATDTQYFGPGTRLTVL.

The chain combines TRBV15 with TRBJ2-1, with D unclear. There are 12 residues in the CDR3. From germline, CDR1 is LNHNV and CDR2 YYDKDF (reference sequence). V was cut by 4 bases and J by 7 bases, with 8 bases left in between. Here the CDR3 reads CATSKQRNEQFF. CDR3 DNA: TGTGCCACCAGCAAGCAACGGAATGAGCAGTTCTTC.

The chain couples TRBV21-1 to TRBJ1-5. TRBV21-1 is a pseudogene. The CDR3 is 14 amino acids. The CDR3: CASRGSIMGQPQHF. The CDR3 coding sequence is TGTGCCAGCCGCGGGTCCATTATGGGTCAGCCCCAGCATTTT.

The chain has TRBV30 and TRBJ1-6; 8 nucleotides match TRBD1. Germline CDR1 GTSNPN, CDR2 SVGIG (reference sequence). The CDR3 is made up of 16 amino acids. Trimming removed 3 bases from V and 6 bases from J; junction bases left unmatched: 10. CDR3 coding DNA: TGTGCCTGGAGCGACCCTCGACAGGGGCTTAATTCACCCCTCCACTTT. Translation gives CAWSDPRQGLNSPLHF.